The 32 T cell receptor beta chains reported below all come from one sample, sequenced in a study of T cells in Graves' hyperthyroidism and ophthalmopathy. TCR beta CDR3 regions were amplified from RNA. HTBI primers were used for first-round RT-PCR of the TCR CDR3. TCRdb processed the multiplex PCR reads anew with MiXCR; each CDR3 protein has one entry. The profile shows some 760,000 distinct CDR3 sequences, 14% of them singletons. The sample was blood. The source is a woman between 18 and 30 years old with Graves' hyperthyroidism.

In this sample, this clonotype turned up a few times. The chain recombines TRBV5-6 with TRBJ1-5, with no clear D. Germline V lookup: CDR1 SGHDT, CDR2 YYEEEE. Deletions cut 4 bases from V and 4 bases from J, with 9 bases between. The CDR3 spans 13 residues. The CDR3 DNA reads TGTGCCAGCAGCGACTTTTGGAATCAGCCCCAGCATTTT. Residues: CASSDFWNQPQHF.

The chain joins TRBV5-8 to TRBJ1-3; no firm D call. There are 16 residues in the CDR3. Germline V gene lookup returns CDR1 SGHTS and CDR2 YDEGEE. V lost 2 bases and J 4 bases, leaving 16 bases between the germline ends. The CDR3 nucleotides are TGTGCCAGCAGCTTCGCCCGTAGTGACCTCGGAAACACCATATATTTT. Translated: CASSFARSDLGNTIYF.

This clonotype was recorded a few times. The chain carries TRBV20-1 and TRBJ2-7, with TRBD1 matching 9 bases. Germline loops: CDR1 DFQATT, CDR2 SNEGSKA (reference sequence). V gave up 0 bases and J gave up 5 bases; unmatched junction bases: 8. CDR3 length equals 15 residues. The CDR3 bases are TGCAGTGCTAGAGACCAGGACAGGGGTCGCCACGAGCAGTACTTC. This translates into CSARDQDRGRHEQYF.

This clonotype was detected a few times. This chain joins TRBV11-2 and TRBJ2-4; tentatively, D is TRBD1 (5 bases). The V end lost 1 base, the J end lost 6 bases, and 7 bases lay between the germline ends. Germline V gives CDR1 SGHAT, CDR2 FQNNGV. The CDR3 length is 13 residues. As DNA, the CDR3 is TGTGCCAGCAGCTTAGCAGGGCTAAACATTCAGTACTTC. This gives the protein CASSLAGLNIQYF.

The table lists this clonotype with a few counts. The rearrangement uses TRBV7-2 and TRBJ1-1, with D maybe TRBD1 (5 bases). CDR1 is SGHTA, CDR2 FQGNSA, per germline. V was pared by 2 bases and J by 8 bases, with 12 bases between. The CDR3 is made up of 13 amino acids. CDR3: CASSLIKGQEAFF. The CDR3 DNA is TGTGCCAGCAGCTTAATAAAGGGGCAGGAAGCTTTCTTT.

There are a few counts of this clonotype. The chain is built from TRBV30 and TRBJ2-2, with 10 nucleotides matching TRBD1. J was trimmed by 7 bases and V by 3 bases; bases with no gene match: 2. Germline V gene sequence: CDR1 GTSNPN, CDR2 SVGIG (reference sequence). The CDR3 consists of 13 residues. In DNA form, the CDR3 reads TGTGCCTGGAGGGGACAGGGGAACGGGGAGCTGTTTTTT. Amino acid sequence: CAWRGQGNGELFF.

This clonotype was seen ten or more times. V and J are TRBV3-1 and TRBJ1-4; 8 nucleotides agree with TRBD1. Germline trimming cut 0 bases from V and 11 bases from J; bases unmatched to any gene: 11. The V gene's germline CDR1 is LGHDT and CDR2 YNNKEL (reference sequence). The CDR3 contains 16 residues. The CDR3 region is CASSQDVRDRGGKLFF. In nucleotides, the CDR3 is TGTGCCAGCAGCCAAGATGTGCGAGACAGGGGAGGGAAACTGTTTTTT.

This clonotype was seen repeatedly, ten times or more. The genes are TRBV11-3 and TRBJ2-3, with no clear D. The ends were cut back, 5 bases at V and 3 bases at J, with 15 bases in the middle. The germline gives CDR1 SGHNT, CDR2 YENEEA. The CDR3 covers 15 residues. The CDR3 DNA is TGTGCCAGCAGCCCCGGACGAACCACAACAGATACGCAGTATTTT. As protein: CASSPGRTTTDTQYF.

This clonotype has at least ten counts. The genes are TRBV11-3 and TRBJ2-5; D remains ambiguous. Germline V gives CDR1 SGHNT, CDR2 YENEEA. Trimming removed 5 bases at V and 2 bases at J, with 12 bases between. The CDR3 covers 14 residues. As DNA, the CDR3 is TGTGCCAGCAGCGTCCAGCGCTCTCAAGAGACCCAGTACTTC. Translated: CASSVQRSQETQYF.

The chain links TRBV5-1 to TRBJ1-2; D call uncertain. V lost 0 bases, J lost 0 bases, and 6 bases lay in between. CDR3 length equals 14 residues. Germline assignment: CDR1 SGHRS and CDR2 YFSETQ. CDR3 bases: TGCGCCAGCAGCTTGGTTGCACCTAACTATGGCTACACCTTC. As protein: CASSLVAPNYGYTF.

The chain is built from TRBV5-4 and TRBJ2-3; 9 nucleotides align to TRBD2. Germline V gene data show CDR1 as SGHNT and CDR2 as YYREEE (reference sequence). The ends lost 4 bases at V and 0 bases at J; junction bases unmatched: 15. The CDR3 sequence is 19 residues long. DNA for the CDR3: TGTGCCAGCAGCCTCGGGGGACGCGGGAGGGGATCTAGCACAGATACGCAGTATTTT. Encoded protein: CASSLGGRGRGSSTDTQYF.

This clonotype was seen ten or more times. CDR3 sequence reads: CASAGSSGNTIYF. The CDR3 DNA reads TGTGCCAGCGCGGGAAGCTCTGGAAACACCATATATTTT. V gene TRBV18 combines with J gene TRBJ1-3; unclear D gene. Looked up from germline, CDR1 is KGHSH and CDR2 is LQKENI. The CDR3 consists of 13 residues. The V and J ends lost 8 bases and 0 bases respectively, with 8 bases between them. The variable domain in full, completed from reference TRBV18 and TRBJ1-3, reads NAGVMQNPRHLVRRRGQEARLRCSPMKGHSHVYWYRQLPEEGLKFMVYLQKENIIDESGMPKERFSAEFPKEGPSILRIQQVVRGDSAAYFCASAGSSGNTIYFGEGSWLTVV.

The V and J genes are TRBV15 and TRBJ2-2; D ambiguous. V lost 3 bases to trimming and J lost 5 bases, with 4 bases between them. The germline V gene encodes CDR1 LNHNV and CDR2 YYDKDF (reference sequence). The CDR3 contains 12 residues. The CDR3 DNA follows: TGTGCCACCAGCAGGGCGACCGGGGAGCTGTTTTTT. This translates into CATSRATGELFF.

This clonotype has at least ten counts. The chain is built from TRBV9 and TRBJ1-2; 10 nucleotides align to TRBD1. The CDR3 extends over 17 amino acids. Germline V CDR1 and CDR2: SGDLS, YYNGEE. Unmatched junction bases numbered 11, after V lost 3 bases and J lost 3 bases. The CDR3 region is CASSADLGTGVYYGYTF. Written as DNA, the CDR3 is TGTGCCAGCAGCGCAGATCTCGGGACAGGGGTCTACTATGGCTACACCTTC.

This sequence joins TRBV5-5 and TRBJ2-3; perhaps TRBD2 as D (6 bases). The V gene lost 4 bases and the J gene lost 2 bases, with 17 bases spanning the gap. Germline V gene data show CDR1 as SGHKS and CDR2 as YYEKEE (reference sequence). The CDR3 loop spans 16 amino acids. CDR3 DNA sequence: TGTGCCAGCAGCCCCCCACTAGCAACTTACACAGATACGCAGTATTTT. This codes for CASSPPLATYTDTQYF.

This clonotype was picked up a small number of times. The rearrangement uses TRBV10-3 and TRBJ2-1; maybe TRBD2 (6 bases). The CDR3 has 14 residues. The germline V and J ends were trimmed by 4 bases and 10 bases, with 17 bases remaining between them. CDR1 and CDR2 (germline): ENHRY, SYGVKD. The CDR3 DNA sequence: TGTGCCATCAGTGGGGGGACTTCAACCGAAGAGCAGTTCTTC. This encodes CAISGGTSTEEQFF.

This clonotype turned up a few times. The chain joins TRBV4-1 to TRBJ2-7, with D uncertain. Germline V gene data show CDR1 as MGHRA and CDR2 as YSYEKL. The V end lost 1 base, the J end lost 2 bases, and 9 bases lay between the germline ends. The CDR3 consists of 14 residues. The CDR3 DNA is TGCGCCAGCAGCCAAGTACTTAACCCCTACGAGCAGTACTTC. It translates to CASSQVLNPYEQYF.

The chain uses TRBV30 and TRBJ1-5, with D uncertain. Trimming took 2 bases from V and 1 from J, leaving 9 bases between them. The CDR3 contains 14 residues. Germline lookup yields CDR1 GTSNPN and CDR2 SVGIG (reference sequence). The CDR3 sequence: CAWSRWQSNQPQHF. CDR3 sequence (DNA): TGTGCCTGGAGTCGATGGCAAAGCAATCAGCCCCAGCATTTT.

In its sample, this clonotype was seen a few times. This sequence joins TRBV28 and TRBJ2-5, with TRBD2 matching 11 bases. The CDR3 runs 15 residues. The germline V gene encodes CDR1 MDHEN and CDR2 SYDVKM. V lost 8 bases to trimming and J lost 5 bases; unmatched junction nucleotides: 10. The CDR3 sequence is CASGELAGEGETQYF. CDR3 DNA: TGTGCCAGCGGGGAACTAGCGGGAGAGGGGGAGACCCAGTACTTC.

This clonotype occurred many times. The chain recombines TRBV3-1 with TRBJ1-1; D uncertain. CDR1 is LGHDT, CDR2 YNNKEL, per germline (reference sequence). The CDR3 sequence is 12 residues long. V was cut by 4 bases and J by 1 base, with 4 bases left in between. The CDR3 coding sequence is TGTGCCAGCAGCCCCTGGAACACTGAAGCTTTCTTT. Its translation is CASSPWNTEAFF.

Ten or more counts support this clonotype. The chain joins TRBV11-2 to TRBJ1-1; D may be TRBD1 (5 bases). The CDR3 contains 14 residues. The germline gives CDR1 SGHAT, CDR2 FQNNGV. V lost 6 bases to trimming and J lost 0 bases, with 11 bases between them. The chain's CDR3 is CASRGGIMNTEAFF. CDR3 coding DNA: TGTGCCAGCAGGGGGGGGATAATGAACACTGAAGCTTTCTTT.

Ten or more counts support this clonotype. This chain links TRBV19 with TRBJ2-5; TRBD1 agrees at 10 bases. CDR1 LNHDA and CDR2 SQIVND come from the germline V gene (reference sequence). The V segment lost 7 bases and the J segment 1 base; nucleotides outside the gene matches: 6. The CDR3 spans 15 residues. CDR3 nucleotides: TGTGCCAGTACCGGGACAGGGGAACCCCAAGAGACCCAGTACTTC. As protein: CASTGTGEPQETQYF.

The V call is TRBV24-1, the J call TRBJ2-5, with unresolved D. This CDR3 is 12 amino acids long. Germline V lookup: CDR1 KGHDR, CDR2 SFDVKD. Trimming took 3 bases from V and 5 from J, leaving 6 bases between them. The CDR3 bases are TGTGCCACCAGTGATCCCCGGGAGACCCAGTACTTC. Encoded protein: CATSDPRETQYF.

The table lists this clonotype with many counts. The V call is TRBV28, the J call TRBJ1-2, with D possibly being TRBD1 (6 bases). The CDR3 contains 15 residues. V gave up 6 bases and J gave up 4 bases, with 18 bases separating them. CDR1 is MDHEN and CDR2 is SYDVKM in the germline V gene. DNA for the CDR3: TGTGCCAGCAGCTTCGGGGGCGTACAGGCCTATGGCTACACCTTC. Protein: CASSFGGVQAYGYTF.

This clonotype has a count of ten or more. The chain recombines TRBV6-1 with TRBJ1-5; no clear D gene. CDR1 is MNHNS and CDR2 is SASEGT in the germline V gene. The germline V and J ends were trimmed by 2 bases and 3 bases, with 11 bases remaining between them. The CDR3 length is 15 residues. The DNA of the CDR3 is TGTGCCAGCAGTGAATCGGGCGGCTACAATCAGCCCCAGCATTTT. This encodes CASSESGGYNQPQHF.

This clonotype was counted ten times or more. The genes are TRBV18 and TRBJ1-5; D perhaps matches TRBD1 (5 bases). Looked up from germline, CDR1 is KGHSH and CDR2 is LQKENI. The CDR3 totals 13 residues. Deletions cut 1 base from V and 5 bases from J, with 6 bases between. In nucleotides, the CDR3 is TGTGCCAGCTCACCACTACAGGATCAGCCCCAGCATTTT. This translates into CASSPLQDQPQHF.

The rearrangement uses TRBV30 and TRBJ1-4; possibly TRBD1 for D (5 bases). The CDR3 loop spans 11 amino acids. From germline, CDR1 is GTSNPN and CDR2 SVGIG (reference sequence). V was cut by 8 bases and J by 7 bases, with 11 bases left in between. The CDR3 loop reads CAGARGEKLFF. The CDR3 DNA is TGTGCCGGGGCCCGGGGTGAAAAACTGTTTTTT.

This clonotype came up many times. The chain recombines TRBV20-1 with TRBJ2-1; the match to TRBD2 covers 13 bases. Trimming at V came to 1 base and at J to 0 bases, leaving 6 bases not matched to a gene. CDR3 size: 18 residues. Germline V gene data show CDR1 as DFQATT and CDR2 as SNEGSKA (reference sequence). The CDR3 nucleotides read TGCAGTGCTAGAGGGACTAGCGGGAGCCTAAGCTCCTACAATGAGCAGTTCTTC. This translates into CSARGTSGSLSSYNEQFF.

The chain combines TRBV14 with TRBJ2-1; 10 bases agree with TRBD2. The trim removed 5 bases at V and 1 base at J, leaving 5 bases unmatched. The V gene's germline CDR1 is SGHDN and CDR2 FVKESK. This CDR3 is built from 16 residues. The CDR3 protein is CASSTRTSGSYNEQFF. CDR3 nucleotides: TGTGCCAGCAGCACCCGGACTAGCGGATCCTACAATGAGCAGTTCTTC.

This chain links TRBV9 with TRBJ2-2; 8 bases align to TRBD2. There are 17 residues in the CDR3. The trim removed 4 bases at V and 6 bases at J, leaving 14 bases unmatched. Germline values: CDR1 SGDLS, CDR2 YYNGEE. The CDR3 spells CASSPSSSGRAPGELFF. The CDR3 DNA reads TGTGCCAGCAGCCCATCCTCTTCCGGGAGGGCCCCCGGGGAGCTGTTTTTT.

This clonotype was counted many times. V gene TRBV11-2 combines with J gene TRBJ2-2; 9 bases match TRBD1. Germline trimming cut 2 bases from V and 4 bases from J; bases unmatched to any gene: 5. The CDR3 is 16 amino acids. Germline V gene sequence: CDR1 SGHAT, CDR2 FQNNGV. CDR3 nucleotides: TGTGCCAGCAGCTTACGACAGGGGGATGGCACCGGGGAGCTGTTTTTT. Translated, it gives CASSLRQGDGTGELFF.

This clonotype was seen repeatedly, ten times or more. The gene calls are TRBV5-6 and TRBJ2-3, with D unclear. Trimming removed 0 bases at V and 3 bases at J, with 8 bases between. CDR3 size: 14 residues. CDR1 SGHDT and CDR2 YYEEEE come from the germline V gene. CDR3 in amino acids: CASSLEIGTDTQYF. The CDR3 nucleotides are TGTGCCAGCAGCTTGGAAATTGGGACAGATACGCAGTATTTT.